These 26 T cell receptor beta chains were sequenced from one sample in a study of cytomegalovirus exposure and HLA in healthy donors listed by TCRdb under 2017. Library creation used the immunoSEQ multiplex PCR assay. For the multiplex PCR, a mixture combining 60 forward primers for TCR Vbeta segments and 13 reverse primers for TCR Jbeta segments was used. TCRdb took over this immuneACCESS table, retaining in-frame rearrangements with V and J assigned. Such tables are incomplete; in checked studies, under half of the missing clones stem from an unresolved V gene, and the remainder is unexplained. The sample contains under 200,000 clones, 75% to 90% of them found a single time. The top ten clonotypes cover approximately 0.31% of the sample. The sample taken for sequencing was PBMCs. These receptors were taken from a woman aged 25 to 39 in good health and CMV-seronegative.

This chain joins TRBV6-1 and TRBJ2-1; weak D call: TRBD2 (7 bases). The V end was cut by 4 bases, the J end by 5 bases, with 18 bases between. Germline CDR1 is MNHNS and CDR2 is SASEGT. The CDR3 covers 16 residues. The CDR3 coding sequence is TGTGCCAGCAGTGGGCGGGGGCTAGCGGACAACAATGAGCAGTTCTTC. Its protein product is CASSGRGLADNNEQFF.

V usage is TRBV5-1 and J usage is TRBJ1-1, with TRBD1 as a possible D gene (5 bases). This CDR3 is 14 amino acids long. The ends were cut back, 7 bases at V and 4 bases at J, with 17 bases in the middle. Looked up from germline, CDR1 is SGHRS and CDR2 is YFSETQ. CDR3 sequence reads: CASGTQGGGTEAFF. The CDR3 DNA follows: TGCGCCAGCGGGACTCAGGGTGGAGGCACTGAAGCTTTCTTT. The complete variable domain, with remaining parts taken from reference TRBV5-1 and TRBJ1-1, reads KAGVTQTPRYLIKTRGQQVTLSCSPISGHRSVSWYQQTPGQGLQFLFEYFSETQRNKGNFPGRFSGRQFSNSRSEMNVSTLELGDSALYLCASGTQGGGTEAFFGQGTRLTVV.

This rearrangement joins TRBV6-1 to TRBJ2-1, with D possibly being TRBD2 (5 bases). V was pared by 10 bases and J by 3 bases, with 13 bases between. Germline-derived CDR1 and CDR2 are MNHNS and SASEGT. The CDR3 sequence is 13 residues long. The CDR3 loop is CATCRGNYNEQFF. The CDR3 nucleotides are TGTGCCACCTGCAGAGGGAACTACAATGAGCAGTTCTTC.

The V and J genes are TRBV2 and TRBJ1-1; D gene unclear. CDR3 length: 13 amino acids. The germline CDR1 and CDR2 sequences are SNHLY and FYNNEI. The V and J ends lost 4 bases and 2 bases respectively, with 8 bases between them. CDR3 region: CASSAQINTEAFF. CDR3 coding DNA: TGTGCCAGCAGTGCACAAATAAACACTGAAGCTTTCTTT.

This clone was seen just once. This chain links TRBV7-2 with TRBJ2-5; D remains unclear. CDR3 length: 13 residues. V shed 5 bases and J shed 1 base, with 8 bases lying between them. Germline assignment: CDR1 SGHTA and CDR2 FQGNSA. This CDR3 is CASSHWSQETQYF. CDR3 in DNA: TGTGCCAGCAGCCACTGGTCCCAAGAGACCCAGTACTTC.

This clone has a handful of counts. CDR3 loop: CASSSNSNQPQHF. CDR3 nucleotide sequence: TGTGCCAGCAGCTCCAATAGCAATCAGCCCCAGCATTTT. The chain uses TRBV7-2 and TRBJ1-5; D is uncertain. The CDR3 loop spans 13 amino acids. The germline V gene encodes CDR1 SGHTA and CDR2 FQGNSA. Trimming removed 4 bases at V and 0 bases at J, with 4 bases between.

The CDR3 DNA reads as TGTGCCAGCAGCCCCCGGACTGGAACAGATACGCAGTATTTT. Its translation is CASSPRTGTDTQYF. This sequence joins TRBV5-5 and TRBJ2-3; possible D gene TRBD2, 5 bases. The CDR3 loop spans 14 amino acids. Germline V gene lookup returns CDR1 SGHKS and CDR2 YYEKEE (reference sequence). The V end was cut by 4 bases, the J end by 3 bases, with 12 bases between.

CDR3 sequence: CASSVATTGGLDEQFF. The CDR3 bases are TGTGCCAGCAGCGTAGCTACGACGGGAGGGTTGGATGAGCAGTTCTTC. V is TRBV9 and J is TRBJ2-1; TRBD2 agrees at 8 bases. The CDR3 sequence is 16 residues long. Germline values: CDR1 SGDLS, CDR2 YYNGEE. The V segment lost 0 bases and the J segment 8 bases; nucleotides outside the gene matches: 10.

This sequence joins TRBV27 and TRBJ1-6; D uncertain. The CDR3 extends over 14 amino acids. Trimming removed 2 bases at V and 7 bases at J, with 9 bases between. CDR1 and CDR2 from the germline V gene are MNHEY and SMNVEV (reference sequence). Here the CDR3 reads CASSLARPNSPLHF. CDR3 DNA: TGTGCCAGCAGTTTAGCGCGGCCGAATTCACCCCTCCACTTT.

In DNA form, the CDR3 reads TGTGCCAGCAGCTGGGACAGGGGGGATATCTTCGGGAATGAGCAGTTCTTC. Protein sequence: CASSWDRGDIFGNEQFF. The rearrangement joins TRBV7-9 to TRBJ2-1; TRBD1 agrees at 11 bases. The CDR3 totals 17 residues. V lost 4 bases, J lost 7 bases, and 12 bases stayed unmatched. Germline CDR1 and CDR2: SEHNR and FQNEAQ (reference sequence).

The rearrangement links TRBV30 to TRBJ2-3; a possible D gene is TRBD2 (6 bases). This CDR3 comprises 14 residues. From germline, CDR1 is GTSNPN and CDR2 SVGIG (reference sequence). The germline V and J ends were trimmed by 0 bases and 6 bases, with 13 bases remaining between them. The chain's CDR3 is CAWSVGRRDDTQYF. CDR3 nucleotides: TGTGCCTGGAGTGTAGGGAGGCGAGATGATACGCAGTATTTT.

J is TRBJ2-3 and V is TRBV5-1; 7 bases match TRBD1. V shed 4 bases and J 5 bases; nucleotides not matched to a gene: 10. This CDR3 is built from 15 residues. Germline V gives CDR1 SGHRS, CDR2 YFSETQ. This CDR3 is CASSRAGTALDTQYF. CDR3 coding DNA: TGCGCCAGCAGCCGAGCCGGGACAGCACTAGATACGCAGTATTTT.

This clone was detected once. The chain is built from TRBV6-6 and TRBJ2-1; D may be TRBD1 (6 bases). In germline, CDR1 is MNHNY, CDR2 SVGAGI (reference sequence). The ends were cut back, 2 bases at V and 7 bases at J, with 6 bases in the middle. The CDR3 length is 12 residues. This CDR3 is CASSYQGNEQFF. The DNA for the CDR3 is TGTGCCAGCAGTTACCAGGGGAATGAGCAGTTCTTC.

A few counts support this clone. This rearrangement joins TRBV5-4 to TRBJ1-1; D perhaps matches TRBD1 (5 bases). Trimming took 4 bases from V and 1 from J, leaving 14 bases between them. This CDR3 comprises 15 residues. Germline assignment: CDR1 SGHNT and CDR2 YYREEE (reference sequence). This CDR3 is CASSLTGTRNTEAFF. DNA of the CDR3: TGTGCCAGCAGCCTGACCGGGACTAGGAACACTGAAGCTTTCTTT.

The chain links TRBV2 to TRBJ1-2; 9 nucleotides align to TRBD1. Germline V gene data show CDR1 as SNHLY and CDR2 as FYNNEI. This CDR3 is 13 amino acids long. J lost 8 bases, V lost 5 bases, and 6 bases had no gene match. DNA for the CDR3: TGTGCCAGCAGTCCGGGACAGGGAATCGGCTACACCTTC. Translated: CASSPGQGIGYTF.

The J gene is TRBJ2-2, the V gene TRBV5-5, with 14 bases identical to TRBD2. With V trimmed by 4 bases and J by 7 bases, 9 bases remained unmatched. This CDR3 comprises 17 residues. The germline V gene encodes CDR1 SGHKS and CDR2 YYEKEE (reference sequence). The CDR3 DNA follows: TGTGCCAGCAGCATAAGGGGGACTAGCGGGAGTAGCGGGGAGCTGTTTTTT. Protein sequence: CASSIRGTSGSSGELFF.

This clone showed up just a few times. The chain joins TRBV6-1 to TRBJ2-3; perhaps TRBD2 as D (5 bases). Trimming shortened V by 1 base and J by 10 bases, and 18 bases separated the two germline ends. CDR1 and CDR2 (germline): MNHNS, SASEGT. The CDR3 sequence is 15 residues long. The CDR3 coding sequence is TGTGCCAGCAGTGAAGGATACTCTCTGGGAGAGCCGCAGTATTTT. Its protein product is CASSEGYSLGEPQYF.

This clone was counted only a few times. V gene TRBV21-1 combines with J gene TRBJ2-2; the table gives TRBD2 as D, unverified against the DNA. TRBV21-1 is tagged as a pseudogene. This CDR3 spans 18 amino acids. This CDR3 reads CASSSPTSGGGNTGELFF. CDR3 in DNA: TGTGCCAGCAGCTCTCCCACTAGCGGGGGGGGGAACACCGGGGAGCTGTTTTTT.

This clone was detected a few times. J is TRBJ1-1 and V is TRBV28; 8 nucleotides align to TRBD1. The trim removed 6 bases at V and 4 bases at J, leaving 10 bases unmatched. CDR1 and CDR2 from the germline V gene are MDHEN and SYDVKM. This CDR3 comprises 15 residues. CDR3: CASRPTLTGGTEAFF. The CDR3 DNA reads TGTGCCAGCAGACCTACTTTAACAGGGGGCACTGAAGCTTTCTTT.

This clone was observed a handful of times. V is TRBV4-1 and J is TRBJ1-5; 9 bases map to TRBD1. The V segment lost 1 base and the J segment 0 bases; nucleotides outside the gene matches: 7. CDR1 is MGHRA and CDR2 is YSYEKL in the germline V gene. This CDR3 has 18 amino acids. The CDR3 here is CASSQARDRVISNQPQHF. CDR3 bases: TGCGCCAGCAGCCAAGCCCGGGACAGGGTTATTAGCAATCAGCCCCAGCATTTT.

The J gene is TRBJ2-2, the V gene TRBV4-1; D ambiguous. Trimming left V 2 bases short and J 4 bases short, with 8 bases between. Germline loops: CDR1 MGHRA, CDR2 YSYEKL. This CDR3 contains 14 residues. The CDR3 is CASSQLISTGELFF. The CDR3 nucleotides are TGCGCCAGCAGCCAATTGATCAGCACCGGGGAGCTGTTTTTT.

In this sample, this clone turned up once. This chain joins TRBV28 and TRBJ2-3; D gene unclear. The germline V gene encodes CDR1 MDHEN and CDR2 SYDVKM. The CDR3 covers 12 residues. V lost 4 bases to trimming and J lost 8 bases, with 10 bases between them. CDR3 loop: CASSSMLGTQYF. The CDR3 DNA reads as TGTGCCAGCAGTTCTATGCTAGGTACGCAGTATTTT.

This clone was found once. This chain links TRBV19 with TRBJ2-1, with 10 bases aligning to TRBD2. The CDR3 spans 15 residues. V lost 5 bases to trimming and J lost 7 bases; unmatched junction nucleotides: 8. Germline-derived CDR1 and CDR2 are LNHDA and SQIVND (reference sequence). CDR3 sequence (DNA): TGTGCCAGTAGTCCTCTAGCGGGGGTAGGAAATGAGCAGTTCTTC. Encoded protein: CASSPLAGVGNEQFF.

The CDR3 loop reads CASRLPGEKLFF. The CDR3 bases are TGTGCCAGCAGACTCCCCGGGGAAAAACTGTTTTTT. The V gene is TRBV28, the J gene TRBJ1-4; D uncertain. Trimming shortened V by 6 bases and J by 8 bases, and 10 bases separated the two germline ends. This CDR3 has 12 amino acids. The germline gives CDR1 MDHEN, CDR2 SYDVKM.

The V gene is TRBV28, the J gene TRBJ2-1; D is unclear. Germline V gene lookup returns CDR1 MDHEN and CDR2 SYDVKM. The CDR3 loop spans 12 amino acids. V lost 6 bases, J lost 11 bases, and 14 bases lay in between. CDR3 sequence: CASSPPRGKQFF. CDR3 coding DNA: TGTGCCAGCAGCCCTCCGCGAGGAAAGCAGTTCTTC.

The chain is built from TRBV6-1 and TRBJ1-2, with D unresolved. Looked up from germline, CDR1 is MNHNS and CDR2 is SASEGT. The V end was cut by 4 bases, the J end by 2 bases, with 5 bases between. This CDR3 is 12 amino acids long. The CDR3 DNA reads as TGTGCCAGCAGTGGGCTGAACTATGGCTACACCTTC. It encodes CASSGLNYGYTF.